The 26 T cell receptor beta chains given below trace back to one sample, sequenced in a study of T cell responses to AZD1222 COVID-19 vaccine. Repertoires were generated with immunoSEQ multiplex PCR, while TCRdb's copy carries only in-frame clones and drops some. Counted here are around 160,000 clones, more than 75% occurring once; the ten biggest clones make up over 4%. Sequenced material: peripheral blood, taken on day 0 of MenACWY control vaccination. The receptors were sampled from an adult in good health.

CDR3 nucleotides: TGCGCCAGCAGCGAAAACCGGGACAGGGCGAATCAGCCCCAGCATTTT. It codes for CASSENRDRANQPQHF. The chain couples TRBV4-1 to TRBJ1-5; 9 bases line up with TRBD1. CDR1 MGHRA and CDR2 YSYEKL come from the germline V gene. Trimming removed 5 bases from V and 4 bases from J; junction bases left unmatched: 9. This CDR3 has 16 residues.

This rearrangement joins TRBV15 to TRBJ1-1; maybe TRBD1 (5 bases). V was clipped by 3 bases and J by 7 bases, with 15 bases between them. Germline CDR1 reads LNHNV; CDR2 reads YYDKDF (reference sequence). CDR3 length: 14 amino acids. Written as DNA, the CDR3 is TGTGCCACCAGCAGTCCCCGGACGGGGGGTGAAGCTTTCTTT. Translated: CATSSPRTGGEAFF.

The chain couples TRBV7-3 to TRBJ2-1, with D tentatively TRBD2 (6 bases). The CDR3 has 13 amino acids. Germline values: CDR1 SGHTA, CDR2 FQGTGA. The V end was cut by 0 bases, the J end by 9 bases, with 9 bases between. CDR3 residues: CASSLTVGGEQFF. The CDR3 DNA reads as TGTGCCAGCAGCTTAACCGTCGGGGGTGAGCAGTTCTTC.

The gene calls are TRBV19 and TRBJ1-1; no reliable D call. Germline V gene sequence: CDR1 LNHDA, CDR2 SQIVND (reference sequence). The CDR3 is made up of 14 amino acids. V lost 2 bases to trimming and J lost 3 bases, with 10 bases between them. The CDR3 sequence: CASSIYIRDTEAFF. CDR3 coding DNA: TGTGCCAGTAGTATATATATTCGGGACACTGAAGCTTTCTTT. The variable domain in full, with the rest retrieved from reference TRBV19 and TRBJ1-1, is DGGITQSPKYLFRKEGQNVTLSCEQNLNHDAMYWYRQDPGQGLRLIYYSQIVNDFQKGDIAEGYSVSREKKESFPLTVTSAQKNPTAFYLCASSIYIRDTEAFFGQGTRLTVV.

The J gene is TRBJ2-6, the V gene TRBV27; 7 bases are shared with TRBD2. The ends lost 8 bases at V and 0 bases at J; junction bases unmatched: 4. This CDR3 region has 15 residues. Germline lookup yields CDR1 MNHEY and CDR2 SMNVEV (reference sequence). Here the CDR3 reads CASGTISSGANVLTF. The CDR3 region has the DNA TGTGCCAGCGGGACTATCAGCTCTGGGGCCAACGTCCTGACTTTC.

This chain links TRBV30 with TRBJ1-1; possible D gene TRBD1, 6 bases. V was cut by 1 base and J by 6 bases, with 12 bases left in between. The CDR3 has 13 residues. Germline-derived CDR1 and CDR2 are GTSNPN and SVGIG (reference sequence). The CDR3 region is CAWSAGGEPEAFF. In DNA, the CDR3 is TGTGCCTGGAGTGCTGGGGGCGAGCCTGAAGCTTTCTTT.

This clone has a single count. This chain uses TRBV7-2 with TRBJ1-2; D ambiguous. V shed 2 bases and J shed 8 bases, with 9 bases lying between them. The CDR3 runs to 12 residues. CDR1 and CDR2 from the germline V gene are SGHTA and FQGNSA. CDR3 sequence (DNA): TGTGCCAGCAGCTTAATTCGGTTAGGCTACACCTTC. This gives the protein CASSLIRLGYTF.

The chain uses TRBV11-1 and TRBJ1-1; the match to TRBD1 covers 7 bases. CDR1 and CDR2 (germline): SGHAT, FQDESV (reference sequence). The CDR3 runs 14 residues. V was pared by 6 bases and J by 4 bases, with 8 bases of the junction left unmatched. CDR3: CASRDRLGSTEAFF. The CDR3 nucleotides are TGTGCCAGCAGGGACAGGTTGGGTAGCACTGAAGCTTTCTTT.

The rearrangement joins TRBV29-1 to TRBJ1-1, with TRBD1 identical over 9 bases. CDR1 is SQVTM and CDR2 is ANQGSEA in the germline V gene. V trimming: 7 bases; J trimming: 0 bases; junction bases outside the gene matches: 6. The CDR3 spans 14 residues. CDR3 nucleotides: TGCAGCGGTGGACAGGGGAGAATGAACACTGAAGCTTTCTTT. Translating it yields CSGGQGRMNTEAFF.

V and J are TRBV7-2 and TRBJ1-1, with D hard to call. The V gene's germline CDR1 is SGHTA and CDR2 FQGNSA. CDR3 length: 15 residues. V dropped 1 base and J dropped 1 base, with 10 bases sitting between them. The CDR3 protein is CASSLVRTANTEAFF. The CDR3 DNA sequence: TGTGCCAGCAGCTTAGTAAGGACGGCGAACACTGAAGCTTTCTTT.

The chain employs TRBV24-1 and TRBJ2-1; D ambiguous. The V gene lost 2 bases and the J gene lost 12 bases, with 13 bases spanning the gap. The CDR3 runs 13 residues. Germline V CDR1 and CDR2: KGHDR, SFDVKD. The CDR3 DNA reads as TGTGCCACCAGTGATTCTTTGACGAAGGGGCAGTTCTTC. Translated: CATSDSLTKGQFF.

The chain has TRBV24-1 and TRBJ2-2; D may be TRBD2 (6 bases). CDR1 and CDR2 (germline): KGHDR, SFDVKD. This CDR3 spans 16 amino acids. V dropped 1 base and J dropped 4 bases, with 12 bases sitting between them. CDR3 sequence: CATSDLAGTFTGELFF. The CDR3 region has the DNA TGTGCCACCAGTGATTTAGCAGGGACTTTCACCGGGGAGCTGTTTTTT.

This clone has a single count. The chain links TRBV7-6 to TRBJ2-7, with unresolved D. CDR1 SGHVS and CDR2 FNYEAQ come from the germline V gene. The CDR3 covers 14 residues. Trimming took off 0 bases at V and 6 bases at J, with 12 bases between the two ends. The CDR3 spells CASSLAQSAREQYF. DNA for the CDR3: TGTGCCAGCAGCTTAGCGCAGTCGGCCCGCGAGCAGTACTTC.

This clone has a single count. This sequence joins TRBV7-2 and TRBJ1-6; D not resolved. The ends were cut back, 5 bases at V and 14 bases at J, with 22 bases in the middle. Germline V gene lookup returns CDR1 SGHTA and CDR2 FQGNSA. This CDR3 has 15 residues. For the CDR3, the DNA is TGTGCCAGCAGCGCAGACGGGAGAGTGAGGAGGTCCCTCCACTTT. It specifies CASSADGRVRRSLHF.

V gene TRBV10-1 combines with J gene TRBJ2-3, with TRBD2 as a possible D gene (5 bases). In germline, CDR1 is WNHNN, CDR2 SYGVQD (reference sequence). Trimming shortened V by 0 bases and J by 1 base, and 14 bases separated the two germline ends. The length of the CDR3 is 17 residues. CDR3 bases: TGCGCCAGCAGTGAGTCGAGGGCTACCGGGGGCACAGATACGCAGTATTTT. Translated, it gives CASSESRATGGTDTQYF.

The V call is TRBV3-1 (or the pseudogene TRBV3-2), the J call TRBJ1-5; D unresolved. The germline gives CDR1 LGHDT, CDR2 YNNKEL (reference sequence). This CDR3 spans 13 amino acids. Trimming stripped 6 bases from V and 5 bases from J, with 11 bases between. The CDR3 DNA sequence: TGTGCCAGCAGTCCCGGACGAGATCAGCCCCAGCATTTT. Amino acid sequence: CASSPGRDQPQHF.

This sequence joins TRBV7-8 and TRBJ1-5; a weak D match, TRBD1 (5 bases). V lost 4 bases to trimming and J lost 0 bases, with 13 bases between them. The CDR3 covers 16 residues. Germline CDR1 and CDR2: SGHVS and FQNEAQ. The CDR3 DNA reads as TGTGCCAGCAGCTCCCAGGGCGGGTATAGCAATCAGCCCCAGCATTTT. As protein: CASSSQGGYSNQPQHF.

In its sample, this clone was seen once. The J gene is TRBJ2-4, the V gene TRBV18, with D tentatively TRBD2 (5 bases). This CDR3 is built from 13 residues. V lost 6 bases and J 11 bases, leaving 17 bases between the germline ends. Germline V gene sequence: CDR1 KGHSH, CDR2 LQKENI. The CDR3 spells CASSLASQGLQYF. For the CDR3, the DNA is TGTGCCAGCTCCCTAGCCTCACAAGGTCTTCAGTACTTC. Full variable domain (remainder filled in from reference TRBV18 and TRBJ2-4): NAGVMQNPRHLVRRRGQEARLRCSPMKGHSHVYWYRQLPEEGLKFMVYLQKENIIDESGMPKERFSAEFPKEGPSILRIQQVVRGDSAAYFCASSLASQGLQYFGAGTRLSVL.

The CDR3 DNA reads as TGTGCCAGCAGCCCCCGAGAGGCTCCCGCCTACAATGAGCAGTTCTTC. It yields the protein CASSPREAPAYNEQFF. The rearrangement joins TRBV3-1 (or the pseudogene TRBV3-2) to TRBJ2-1; D remains unclear. Trimming removed 4 bases from V and 2 bases from J, with 15 bases in between. This CDR3 is 16 amino acids long. CDR1 is LGHDT and CDR2 is YNNKEL in the germline V gene (reference sequence).

This clone was counted a single time. The V gene is TRBV11-2, the J gene TRBJ2-3; maybe TRBD2 (6 bases). The germline V gene encodes CDR1 SGHAT and CDR2 FQNNGV. The V end lost 3 bases, the J end lost 4 bases, and 8 bases lay between the germline ends. CDR3 length equals 13 residues. CDR3: CASSLWGADTQYF. DNA of the CDR3: TGTGCCAGCAGCTTGTGGGGGGCAGATACGCAGTATTTT.

The rearrangement links TRBV4-1 to TRBJ1-4, with 9 nucleotides matching TRBD1. This CDR3 has 17 amino acids. Germline assignment: CDR1 MGHRA and CDR2 YSYEKL. V trimming: 2 bases; J trimming: 8 bases; junction bases outside the gene matches: 12. The CDR3 sequence is CASSQSPSGTGREKLFF. DNA for the CDR3: TGCGCCAGCAGCCAATCCCCCTCCGGGACAGGGCGGGAAAAACTGTTTTTT.

In this sample, this clone turned up a few times. Other DNA sequences in this sample translate to the same CDR3. The V gene is TRBV6-4, the J gene TRBJ2-2; no clear D gene. The CDR3 runs to 14 residues. Germline V lookup: CDR1 MRHNA, CDR2 SNTAGT. Between the trimmed V and J ends, which lost 2 bases and 1 base, there was a span of 5 bases. This CDR3 is CASSDAGNTGELFF. The CDR3, as DNA: TGTGCCAGCAGTGACGCAGGGAACACCGGGGAGCTGTTTTTT.

The chain recombines TRBV24-1 with TRBJ2-3; D unclear. The CDR3 totals 12 residues. The germline V and J ends were trimmed by 5 bases and 6 bases, with 8 bases remaining between them. Per germline, CDR1 KGHDR and CDR2 SFDVKD. CDR3 in amino acids: CATSAYGDTQYF. CDR3 nucleotide sequence: TGTGCCACCAGTGCCTACGGGGATACGCAGTATTTT.

The V call is TRBV28, the J call TRBJ1-6; perhaps TRBD1 as D (5 bases). This CDR3 is 12 amino acids long. Germline V gene data show CDR1 as MDHEN and CDR2 as SYDVKM. Trimming cost V 10 bases and J 10 bases, with 14 bases left between them. The CDR3 sequence is CATVDPGSPLHF. DNA for the CDR3: TGTGCCACAGTAGACCCAGGGTCACCCCTCCACTTT.

The chain has TRBV28 and TRBJ2-4; D is possibly TRBD2 (6 bases). V was trimmed by 2 bases and J by 4 bases, leaving 15 bases between them. The CDR3 totals 16 residues. In germline, CDR1 is MDHEN, CDR2 SYDVKM. CDR3 in amino acids: CASSLATAGGKNIQYF. The CDR3, as DNA: TGTGCCAGCAGTTTAGCGACTGCCGGGGGAAAAAACATTCAGTACTTC. The variable domain in full, with the rest retrieved from reference TRBV28 and TRBJ2-4, is DVKVTQSSRYLVKRTGEKVFLECVQDMDHENMFWYRQDPGLGLRLIYFSYDVKMKEKGDIPEGYSVSREKKERFSLILESASTNQTSMYLCASSLATAGGKNIQYFGAGTRLSVL.

This chain links TRBV14 with TRBJ1-1, with D uncertain. V lost 3 bases and J 6 bases, leaving 5 bases between the germline ends. Germline CDR1 reads SGHDN; CDR2 reads FVKESK. The CDR3 is 11 amino acids. CDR3 nucleotide sequence: TGTGCCAGCAGCCAGTGGGCTGAAGCTTTCTTT. Its translation is CASSQWAEAFF.